The present entry profiles one TCR beta chain with its context. Its antigen remains unknown. The V segment lost 4 bases and the J segment 6 bases; nucleotides outside the gene matches: 11. The V gene's germline CDR1 is LNHDA and CDR2 SQIVND (reference sequence). The CDR3 totals 15 residues. A CD45RA+ naive subset and a CD45RA-negative memory subset were split from CD4+ cells. The data were taken from a study of shared clonotypes between healthy human individuals. Study conclusions and caveats: Incompleteness in sorted-subset sequencing, despite large depth, was shown by rarefaction.

Each PCR replicate from the sorted subsets contained around 200 ng DNA, which is 30,000 or so T cell genomes. Using immunoSEQ multiplex PCR, the repertoire was profiled, and TCRdb retains in-frame clones only, with some absent. The sample has approximately 980,000 clones, 76% seen once. Sequenced sample: memory CD4+ T cells sorted from blood. The subset denotes: CD45RA-negative fraction. The TCR comes from a young man in good health. This rearrangement joins TRBV19 to TRBJ1-2, with 7 positions matching TRBD1. CDR3 coding DNA: TGTGCCAGTAGTACGAGACAGGGTACGATGGATGGCTACACCTTC. Amino acid sequence: CASSTRQGTMDGYTF.